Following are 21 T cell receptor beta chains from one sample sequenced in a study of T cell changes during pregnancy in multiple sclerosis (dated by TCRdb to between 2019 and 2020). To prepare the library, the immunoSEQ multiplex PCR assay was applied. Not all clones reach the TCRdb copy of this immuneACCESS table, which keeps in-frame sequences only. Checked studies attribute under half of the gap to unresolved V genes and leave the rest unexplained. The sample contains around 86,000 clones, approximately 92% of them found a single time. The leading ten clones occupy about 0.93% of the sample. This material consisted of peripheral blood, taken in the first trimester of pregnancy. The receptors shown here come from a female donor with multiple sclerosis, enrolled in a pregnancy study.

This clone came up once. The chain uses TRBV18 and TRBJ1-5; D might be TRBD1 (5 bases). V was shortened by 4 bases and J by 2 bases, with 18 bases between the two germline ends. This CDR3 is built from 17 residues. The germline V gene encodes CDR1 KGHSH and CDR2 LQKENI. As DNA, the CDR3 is TGTGCCAGCTCACGCTCCCACGAAGACAGAGGCAATCAGCCCCAGCATTTT. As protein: CASSRSHEDRGNQPQHF.

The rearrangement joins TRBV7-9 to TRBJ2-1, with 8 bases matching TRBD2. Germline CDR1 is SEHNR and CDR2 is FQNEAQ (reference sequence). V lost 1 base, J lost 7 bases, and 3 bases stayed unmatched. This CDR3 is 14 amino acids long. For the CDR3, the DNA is TGTGCCAGCAGCTTAGACGCGGGAGGTAATGAGCAGTTCTTC. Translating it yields CASSLDAGGNEQFF. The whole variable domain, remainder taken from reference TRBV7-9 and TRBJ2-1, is DTGVSQNPRHKITKRGQNVTFRCDPISEHNRLYWYRQTLGQGPEFLTYFQNEAQLEKSRLLSDRFSAERPKGSFSTLEIQRTEQGDSAMYLCASSLDAGGNEQFFGPGTRLTVL.

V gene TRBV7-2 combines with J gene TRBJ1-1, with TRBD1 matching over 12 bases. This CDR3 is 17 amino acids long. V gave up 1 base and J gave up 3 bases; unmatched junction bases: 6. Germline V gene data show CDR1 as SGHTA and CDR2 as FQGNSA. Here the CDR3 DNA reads TGTGCCAGCAGCTTAGTCGGGACAGGGGGCGTCCACACTGAAGCTTTCTTT. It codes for CASSLVGTGGVHTEAFF.

CDR3 loop: CASSIRRDSNQPQHF. In nucleotides, the CDR3 is TGTGCCAGTAGTATTCGTCGGGATAGCAATCAGCCCCAGCATTTT. The J gene is TRBJ1-5, the V gene TRBV19; D is ambiguous. Germline CDR1 and CDR2: LNHDA and SQIVND (reference sequence). The CDR3 is 15 amino acids. Deletions cut 3 bases from V and 0 bases from J, with 9 bases between.

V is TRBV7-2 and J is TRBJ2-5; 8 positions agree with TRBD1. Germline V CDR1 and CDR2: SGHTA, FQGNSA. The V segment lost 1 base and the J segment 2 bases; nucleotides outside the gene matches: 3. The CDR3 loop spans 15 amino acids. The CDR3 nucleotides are TGTGCCAGCAGCTTAGGGACAGGGCCACAAGAGACCCAGTACTTC. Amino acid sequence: CASSLGTGPQETQYF.

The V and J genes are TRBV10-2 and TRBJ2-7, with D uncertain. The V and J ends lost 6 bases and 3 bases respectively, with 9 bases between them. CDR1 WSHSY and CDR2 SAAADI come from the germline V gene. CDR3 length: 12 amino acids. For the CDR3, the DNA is TGCGCCAGCAGCGCTAGTATCTACGAGCAGTACTTC. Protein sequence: CASSASIYEQYF.

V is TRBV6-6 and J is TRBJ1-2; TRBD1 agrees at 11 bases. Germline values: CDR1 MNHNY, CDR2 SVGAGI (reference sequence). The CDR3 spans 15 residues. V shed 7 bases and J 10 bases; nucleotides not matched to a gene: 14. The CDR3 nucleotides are TGTGCCAGCACCAACCCGGGGAGGACAGGGGGCGTCTACACCTTC. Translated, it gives CASTNPGRTGGVYTF.

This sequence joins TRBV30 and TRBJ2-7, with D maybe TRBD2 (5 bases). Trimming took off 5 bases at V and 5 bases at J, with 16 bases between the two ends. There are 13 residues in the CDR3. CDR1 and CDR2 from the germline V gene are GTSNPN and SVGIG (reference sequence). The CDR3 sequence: CAWGGTSLHEQYF. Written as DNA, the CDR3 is TGTGCCTGGGGAGGAACTAGTCTCCACGAGCAGTACTTC.

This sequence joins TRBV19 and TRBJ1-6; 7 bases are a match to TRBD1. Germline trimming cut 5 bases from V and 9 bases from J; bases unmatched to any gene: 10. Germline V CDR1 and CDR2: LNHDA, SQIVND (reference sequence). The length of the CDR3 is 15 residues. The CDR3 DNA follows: TGTGCCAGTAGTCCCTCCGGGACAGCGAGTTCACCCCTCCACTTT. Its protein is CASSPSGTASSPLHF.

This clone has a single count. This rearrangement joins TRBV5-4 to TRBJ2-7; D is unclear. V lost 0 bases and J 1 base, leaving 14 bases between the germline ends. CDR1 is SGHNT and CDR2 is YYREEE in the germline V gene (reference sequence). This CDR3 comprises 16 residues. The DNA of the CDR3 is TGTGCCAGCAGCTTGGGTTCTAGGCAGAAGTCCTACGAGCAGTACTTC. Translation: CASSLGSRQKSYEQYF.

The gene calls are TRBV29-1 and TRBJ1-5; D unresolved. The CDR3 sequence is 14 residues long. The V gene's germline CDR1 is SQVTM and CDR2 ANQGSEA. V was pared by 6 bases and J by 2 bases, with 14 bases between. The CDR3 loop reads CSVQEDRGNQPQHF. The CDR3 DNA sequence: TGCAGCGTCCAGGAGGACCGGGGCAATCAGCCCCAGCATTTT.

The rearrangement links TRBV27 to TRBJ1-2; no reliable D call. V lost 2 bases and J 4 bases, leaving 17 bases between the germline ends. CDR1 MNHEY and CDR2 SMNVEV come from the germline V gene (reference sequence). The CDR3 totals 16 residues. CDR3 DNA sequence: TGTGCCAGCAGTTTAAAATCTACGGGAAGAAGCTATGGCTACACCTTC. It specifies CASSLKSTGRSYGYTF.

The CDR3 coding sequence is TGTGCCAGCAGTCCCGGGACTTCTTACACAGATACGCAGTATTTT. It specifies CASSPGTSYTDTQYF. The genes are TRBV27 and TRBJ2-3, with D possibly being TRBD2 (6 bases). With 5 bases removed from V and 2 bases from J, the gap between germline ends came to 14 bases. The V gene's germline CDR1 is MNHEY and CDR2 SMNVEV (reference sequence). CDR3 length equals 15 residues.

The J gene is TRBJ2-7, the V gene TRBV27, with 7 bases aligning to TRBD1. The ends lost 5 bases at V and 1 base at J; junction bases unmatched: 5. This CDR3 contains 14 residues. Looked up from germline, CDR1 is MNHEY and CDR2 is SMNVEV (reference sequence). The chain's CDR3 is CASSEPGQSYEQYF. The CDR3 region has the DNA TGTGCCAGCAGTGAACCGGGACAGTCCTACGAGCAGTACTTC.

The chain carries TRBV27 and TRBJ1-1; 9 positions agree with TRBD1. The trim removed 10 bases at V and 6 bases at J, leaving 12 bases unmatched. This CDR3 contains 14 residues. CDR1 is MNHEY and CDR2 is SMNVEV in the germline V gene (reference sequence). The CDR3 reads CATKGQGGSSEAFF. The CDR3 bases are TGTGCCACCAAGGGACAGGGTGGGTCGTCTGAAGCTTTCTTT.

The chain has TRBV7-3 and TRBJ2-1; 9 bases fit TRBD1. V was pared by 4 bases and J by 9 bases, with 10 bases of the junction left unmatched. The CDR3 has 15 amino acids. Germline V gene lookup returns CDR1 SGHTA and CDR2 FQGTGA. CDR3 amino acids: CASSSPGQGLSEQFF. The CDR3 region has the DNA TGTGCCAGCAGCTCCCCGGGACAGGGTCTAAGTGAGCAGTTCTTC.

The DNA for the CDR3 is TGTGCCACCAGCACAGACTCCTCCTACAATGAGCAGTTCTTC. Protein: CATSTDSSYNEQFF. V usage is TRBV15 and J usage is TRBJ2-1; D is unclear. Per the germline V gene, CDR1 is LNHNV and CDR2 is YYDKDF (reference sequence). The CDR3 extends over 14 amino acids. The ends were cut back, 4 bases at V and 0 bases at J, with 7 bases in the middle.

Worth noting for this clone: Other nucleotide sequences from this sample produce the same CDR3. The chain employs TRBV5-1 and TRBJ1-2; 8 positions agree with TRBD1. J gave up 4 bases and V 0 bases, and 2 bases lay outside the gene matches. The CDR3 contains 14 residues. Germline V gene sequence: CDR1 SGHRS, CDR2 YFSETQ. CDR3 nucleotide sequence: TGCGCCAGCAGCTTGGGAACAGGGGGCTATGGCTACACCTTC. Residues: CASSLGTGGYGYTF.

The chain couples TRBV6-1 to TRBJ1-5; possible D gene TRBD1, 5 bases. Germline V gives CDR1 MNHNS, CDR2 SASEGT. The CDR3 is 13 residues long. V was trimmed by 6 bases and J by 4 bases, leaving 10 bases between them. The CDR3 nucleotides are TGTGCCAGCAGGGACAAGGTAAATCAGCCCCAGCATTTT. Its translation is CASRDKVNQPQHF.

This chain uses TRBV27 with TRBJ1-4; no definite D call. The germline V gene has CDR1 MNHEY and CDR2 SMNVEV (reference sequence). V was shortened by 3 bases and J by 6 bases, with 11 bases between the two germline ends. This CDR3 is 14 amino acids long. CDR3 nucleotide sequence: TGTGCCAGCAGTTTGAGAGGTGCTTATGAAAAACTGTTTTTT. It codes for CASSLRGAYEKLFF.

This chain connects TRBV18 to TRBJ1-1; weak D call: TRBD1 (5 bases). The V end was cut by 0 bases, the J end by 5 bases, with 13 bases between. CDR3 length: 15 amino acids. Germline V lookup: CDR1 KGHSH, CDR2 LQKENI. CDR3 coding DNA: TGTGCCAGCTCACCACCCCCAGGGCATGGGACTGAAGCTTTCTTT. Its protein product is CASSPPPGHGTEAFF.